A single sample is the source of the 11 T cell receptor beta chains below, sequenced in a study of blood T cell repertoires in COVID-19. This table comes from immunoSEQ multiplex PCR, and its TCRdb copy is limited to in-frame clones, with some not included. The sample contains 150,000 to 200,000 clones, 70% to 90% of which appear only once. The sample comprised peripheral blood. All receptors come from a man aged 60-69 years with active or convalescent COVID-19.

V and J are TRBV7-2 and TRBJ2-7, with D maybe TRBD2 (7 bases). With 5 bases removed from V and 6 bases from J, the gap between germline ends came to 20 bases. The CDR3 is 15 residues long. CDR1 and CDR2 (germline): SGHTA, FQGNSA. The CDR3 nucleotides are TGTGCCAGCAGCCGCCCGGGGGGCGCAGGGGTCGAGCAGTACTTC. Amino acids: CASSRPGGAGVEQYF. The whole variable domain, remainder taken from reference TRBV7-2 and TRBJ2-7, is GAGVSQSPSNKVTEKGKDVELRCDPISGHTALYWYRQSLGQGLEFLIYFQGNSAPDKSGLPSDRFSAERTGGSVSTLTIQRTQQEDSAVYLCASSRPGGAGVEQYFGPGTRLTVT.

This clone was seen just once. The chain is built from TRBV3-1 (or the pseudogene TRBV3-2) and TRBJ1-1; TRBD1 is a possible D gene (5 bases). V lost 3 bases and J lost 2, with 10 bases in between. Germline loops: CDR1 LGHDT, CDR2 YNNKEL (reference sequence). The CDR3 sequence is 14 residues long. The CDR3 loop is CASSHRGVNTEAFF. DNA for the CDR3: TGTGCCAGCAGCCACCGGGGGGTTAACACTGAAGCTTTCTTT.

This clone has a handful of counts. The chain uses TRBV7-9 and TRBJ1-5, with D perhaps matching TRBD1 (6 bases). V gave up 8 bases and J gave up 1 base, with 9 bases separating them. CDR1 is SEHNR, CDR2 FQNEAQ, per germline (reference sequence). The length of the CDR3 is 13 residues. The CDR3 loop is CASQGPSNQPQHF. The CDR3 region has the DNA TGTGCCAGCCAGGGGCCGAGCAATCAGCCCCAGCATTTT. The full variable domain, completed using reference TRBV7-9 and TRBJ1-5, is DTGVSQNPRHKITKRGQNVTFRCDPISEHNRLYWYRQTLGQGPEFLTYFQNEAQLEKSRLLSDRFSAERPKGSFSTLEIQRTEQGDSAMYLCASQGPSNQPQHFGDGTRLSIL.

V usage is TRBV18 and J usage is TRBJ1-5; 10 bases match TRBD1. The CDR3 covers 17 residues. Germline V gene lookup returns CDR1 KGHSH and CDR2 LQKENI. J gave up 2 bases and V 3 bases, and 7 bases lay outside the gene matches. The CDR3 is CASSPEDRGFGNQPQHF. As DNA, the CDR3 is TGTGCCAGCTCACCCGAGGACAGGGGGTTTGGCAATCAGCCCCAGCATTTT.

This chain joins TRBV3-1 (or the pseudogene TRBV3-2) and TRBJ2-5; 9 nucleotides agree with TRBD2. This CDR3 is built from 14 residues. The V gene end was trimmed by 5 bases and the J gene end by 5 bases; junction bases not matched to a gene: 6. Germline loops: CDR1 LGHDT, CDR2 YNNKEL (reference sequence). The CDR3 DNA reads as TGTGCCAGCAGCGCGCGGGGGGGCTGGGAGACCCAGTACTTC. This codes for CASSARGGWETQYF.

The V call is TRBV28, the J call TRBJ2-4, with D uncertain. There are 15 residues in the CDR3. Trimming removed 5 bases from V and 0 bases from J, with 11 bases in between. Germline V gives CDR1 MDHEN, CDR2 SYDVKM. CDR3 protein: CASSPPVEAKNIQYF. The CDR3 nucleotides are TGTGCCAGCAGTCCCCCGGTAGAAGCCAAAAACATTCAGTACTTC.

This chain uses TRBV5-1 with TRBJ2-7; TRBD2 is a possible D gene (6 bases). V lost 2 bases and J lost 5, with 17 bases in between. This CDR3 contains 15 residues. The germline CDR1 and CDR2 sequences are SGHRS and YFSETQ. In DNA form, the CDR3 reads TGCGCCAGCAGCTTTGGGGACGGGAGAGGTCACGAGCAGTACTTC. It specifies CASSFGDGRGHEQYF. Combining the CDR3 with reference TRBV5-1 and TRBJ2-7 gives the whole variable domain KAGVTQTPRYLIKTRGQQVTLSCSPISGHRSVSWYQQTPGQGLQFLFEYFSETQRNKGNFPGRFSGRQFSNSRSEMNVSTLELGDSALYLCASSFGDGRGHEQYFGPGTRLTVT.

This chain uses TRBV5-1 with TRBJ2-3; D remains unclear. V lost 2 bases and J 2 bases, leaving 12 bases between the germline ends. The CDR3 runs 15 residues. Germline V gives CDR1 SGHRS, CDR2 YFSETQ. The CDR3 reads CASSFPLPNTDTQYF. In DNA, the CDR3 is TGCGCCAGCAGCTTCCCTCTACCGAACACAGATACGCAGTATTTT.

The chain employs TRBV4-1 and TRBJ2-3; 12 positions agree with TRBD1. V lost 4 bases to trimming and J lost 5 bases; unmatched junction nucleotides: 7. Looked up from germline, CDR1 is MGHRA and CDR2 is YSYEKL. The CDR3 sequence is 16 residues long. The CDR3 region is CASSPPGQGAGDTQYF. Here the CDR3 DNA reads TGCGCCAGCAGCCCCCCGGGACAGGGGGCCGGAGATACGCAGTATTTT.

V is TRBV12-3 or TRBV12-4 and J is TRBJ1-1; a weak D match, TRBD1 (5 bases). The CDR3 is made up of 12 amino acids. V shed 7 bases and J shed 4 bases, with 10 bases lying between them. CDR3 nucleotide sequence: TGTGCCAGCATGTGGGGGGGCACTGAAGCTTTCTTT. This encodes CASMWGGTEAFF.

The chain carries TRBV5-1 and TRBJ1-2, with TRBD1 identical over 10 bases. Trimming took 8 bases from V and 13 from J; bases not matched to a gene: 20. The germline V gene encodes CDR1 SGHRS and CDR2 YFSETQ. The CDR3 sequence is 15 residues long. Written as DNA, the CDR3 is TGCGCCAGTCCTAAGGCAGACACCGGGACAGGGGAATGCACCTTC. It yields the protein CASPKADTGTGECTF.